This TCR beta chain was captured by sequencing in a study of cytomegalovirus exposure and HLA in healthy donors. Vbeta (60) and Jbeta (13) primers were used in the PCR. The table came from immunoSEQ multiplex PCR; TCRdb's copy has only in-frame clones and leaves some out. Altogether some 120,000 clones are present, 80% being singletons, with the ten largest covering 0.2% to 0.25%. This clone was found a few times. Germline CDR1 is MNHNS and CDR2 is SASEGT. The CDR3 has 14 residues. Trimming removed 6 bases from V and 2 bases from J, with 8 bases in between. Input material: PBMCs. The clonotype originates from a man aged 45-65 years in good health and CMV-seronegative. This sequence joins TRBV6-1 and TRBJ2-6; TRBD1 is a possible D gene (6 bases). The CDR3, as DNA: TGTGCCAGCAGGAGGACAGCTGGGGCCAACGTCCTGACTTTC. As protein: CASRRTAGANVLTF.